Included here is one T cell receptor beta chain sequence, with context. Germline values: CDR1 WSHSY, CDR2 SAAADI. This CDR3 is built from 14 residues. The trim removed 7 bases at V and 9 bases at J, leaving 12 bases unmatched. Sequenced by immunoSEQ multiplex PCR; TCRdb stores in-frame clones only, minus some. The sample carries 15,000 to 20,000 clones, roughly 72% recorded once. Noted treatment: randomized to nivolumab then ipilimumab (arm A) or the reverse (arm B). The data were obtained in a study of sequential checkpoint blockade in melanoma. About the research overall: Patients were randomized 1:1 to nivolumab-then-ipilimumab or ipilimumab-then-nivolumab first-line.

The rearrangement links TRBV10-2 to TRBJ2-7; 10 bases match TRBD2. The TCR comes from a human donor with melanoma. Source: CD8+ T cells sorted from blood (inferred from file names), taken from a patient given nivolumab and ipilimumab in sequence. The CDR3 DNA sequence: TGCGCCAGCACCGAACTAGCGGGAAAAGTGGTGCAGTACTTC. Its translation is CASTELAGKVVQYF.